These 29 T cell receptor beta chains were all obtained from the same sample, sequenced in a study of shared clonotypes between healthy human individuals. Selected positively for CCR7 and CD45RO-negative, naive CD8 cells excluded terminally differentiated effector memory CD45RA+ cells. Using immunoSEQ multiplex PCR, the repertoire was profiled, and TCRdb retains in-frame clones only, with some absent. The sample carries about 580,000 clones, roughly 98% recorded once. Sequencing input: naive CD8+ T cells sorted from blood. The source of these receptors is a man aged 25-45 years in good health.

The chain carries TRBV28 and TRBJ2-7; perhaps TRBD1 as D (5 bases). Per the germline V gene, CDR1 is MDHEN and CDR2 is SYDVKM. This CDR3 has 15 amino acids. Trimming took 5 bases from V and 5 from J, leaving 19 bases between them. CDR3 nucleotides: TGTGCCAGCAGTACCCCACCTTCAGGGAACGACGAGCAGTACTTC. Its translation: CASSTPPSGNDEQYF. The whole variable domain, remainder taken from reference TRBV28 and TRBJ2-7, is DVKVTQSSRYLVKRTGEKVFLECVQDMDHENMFWYRQDPGLGLRLIYFSYDVKMKEKGDIPEGYSVSREKKERFSLILESASTNQTSMYLCASSTPPSGNDEQYFGPGTRLTVT.

The chain has TRBV4-3 and TRBJ2-7; D is perhaps TRBD2 (6 bases). Between the trimmed V and J ends, which lost 0 bases and 2 bases, there was a span of 11 bases. Germline assignment: CDR1 LGHNA and CDR2 YSLEER. The CDR3 runs 15 residues. CDR3 amino acids: CASSQDRRGPYEQYF. For the CDR3, the DNA is TGCGCCAGCAGCCAAGATAGGAGGGGCCCCTACGAGCAGTACTTC.

This chain uses TRBV5-4 with TRBJ1-4, with a weak D call TRBD1 (5 bases). Germline V lookup: CDR1 SGHNT, CDR2 YYREEE (reference sequence). The CDR3 runs 16 residues. Trimming took 4 bases from V and 8 from J, leaving 21 bases between them. The CDR3 reads CASSPLPGQGEEKLFF. Here the CDR3 DNA reads TGTGCCAGCAGCCCTCTTCCGGGGCAGGGTGAGGAAAAACTGTTTTTT. Complete variable domain (other parts from reference TRBV5-4 and TRBJ1-4): ETGVTQSPTHLIKTRGQQVTLRCSSQSGHNTVSWYQQALGQGPQFIFQYYREEENGRGNFPPRFSGLQFPNYSSELNVNALELDDSALYLCASSPLPGQGEEKLFFGSGTQLSVL.

The genes are TRBV5-1 and TRBJ2-5; weak D call: TRBD1 (5 bases). V lost 1 base to trimming and J lost 5 bases, with 6 bases between them. The germline gives CDR1 SGHRS, CDR2 YFSETQ. The CDR3 sequence is 12 residues long. The CDR3 bases are TGCGCCAGCAGCTTGTCAGGGGAGACCCAGTACTTC. It codes for CASSLSGETQYF.

This clone appeared once. The chain employs TRBV11-3 and TRBJ2-7; 8 bases agree with TRBD2. Germline V gives CDR1 SGHNT, CDR2 YENEEA. The CDR3 is made up of 15 amino acids. J was trimmed by 0 bases and V by 5 bases; bases with no gene match: 6. CDR3 protein: CASSQGLASSYEQYF. The CDR3 DNA reads as TGTGCCAGCAGCCAAGGACTAGCTAGCTCCTACGAGCAGTACTTC.

The chain links TRBV7-9 to TRBJ1-2; D not certain. Trimming pared 5 bases from V and 4 bases from J, leaving 17 bases between. The germline V gene encodes CDR1 SEHNR and CDR2 FQNEAQ (reference sequence). The CDR3 covers 15 residues. CDR3 sequence: CASSTAEDAVYGYTF. The DNA of the CDR3 is TGTGCCAGCAGCACCGCCGAGGACGCTGTCTATGGCTACACCTTC.

This chain connects TRBV7-9 to TRBJ2-5; D might be TRBD2 (6 bases). Germline values: CDR1 SEHNR, CDR2 FQNEAQ (reference sequence). This CDR3 contains 15 residues. Trimming took 5 bases from V and 5 from J, leaving 18 bases between them. The CDR3 here is CASSPRTGEIETQYF. As DNA, the CDR3 is TGTGCCAGCAGCCCGCGTACGGGAGAGATCGAGACCCAGTACTTC.

In the case of this clone: This same CDR3 is encoded by further DNA sequences in the sample. V usage is TRBV7-9 and J usage is TRBJ2-5; D is unresolved. CDR3 length: 10 amino acids. V was trimmed by 3 bases and J by 5 bases, leaving 1 base between them. CDR1 is SEHNR, CDR2 FQNEAQ, per germline (reference sequence). The CDR3 region has the DNA TGTGCCAGCAGCTTTGAGACCCAGTACTTC. It encodes CASSFETQYF.

V gene TRBV28 combines with J gene TRBJ1-2; D is ambiguous. The CDR3 runs to 11 residues. The germline gives CDR1 MDHEN, CDR2 SYDVKM. V was cut by 5 bases and J by 4 bases, with 5 bases left in between. The CDR3 DNA reads TGTGCCAGCAGTCCGAGCTATGGCTACACCTTC. Its protein product is CASSPSYGYTF.

The chain joins TRBV11-2 to TRBJ2-5, with 7 bases aligning to TRBD1. With the DNA end fitting TRBJ2-7 better, the J assignment may be wrong. Germline values: CDR1 SGHAT, CDR2 FQNNGV. The CDR3 spans 15 residues. The CDR3 loop is CASSPGQVLSYEQYF. Here the CDR3 DNA reads TGTGCCAGCAGCCCCGGACAGGTCCTCTCCTACGAGCAGTACTTC.

CDR3 region: CASSIGSAVNQPQHF. CDR3 in DNA: TGTGCCAGTAGTATTGGGAGCGCAGTCAATCAGCCCCAGCATTTT. The chain has TRBV19 and TRBJ1-5; D remains unclear. The germline V gene has CDR1 LNHDA and CDR2 SQIVND (reference sequence). The CDR3 runs to 15 residues. Trimming pared 3 bases from V and 3 bases from J, leaving 12 bases between.

V gene TRBV6-5 combines with J gene TRBJ2-7; 7 nucleotides match TRBD2. CDR1 and CDR2 (germline): MNHEY, SVGAGI. The CDR3 is 12 residues long. With 8 bases clipped from V and 7 bases from J, the junction kept 8 bases outside the gene matches. The CDR3 here is CASYGVGGEQYF. Written as DNA, the CDR3 is TGTGCCAGCTACGGAGTCGGGGGGGAGCAGTACTTC.

V is TRBV11-3 and J is TRBJ2-7; D is perhaps TRBD2 (6 bases). Trimming took 6 bases from V and 1 from J, leaving 13 bases between them. CDR1 is SGHNT and CDR2 is YENEEA in the germline V gene. The CDR3 consists of 14 residues. The CDR3 sequence is CASSFAGNSYEQYF. The DNA for the CDR3 is TGTGCCAGCAGTTTCGCGGGGAATTCCTACGAGCAGTACTTC. The full variable domain, rest sourced from reference TRBV11-3 and TRBJ2-7, is EAGVVQSPRYKIIEKKQPVAFWCNPISGHNTLYWYLQNLGQGPELLIRYENEEAVDDSQLPKDRFSAERLKGVDSTLKIQPAELGDSAVYLCASSFAGNSYEQYFGPGTRLTVT.

V is TRBV7-8 and J is TRBJ2-3, with D possibly called TRBD1 or TRBD2 (5 bases each). Germline V lookup: CDR1 SGHVS, CDR2 FQNEAQ. Trimming removed 1 base from V and 1 base from J, with 12 bases in between. The CDR3 contains 16 residues. CDR3 DNA: TGTGCCAGCAGCTTAGAGGGTCGGGACCGCACAGATACGCAGTATTTT. Protein: CASSLEGRDRTDTQYF.

This chain joins TRBV5-4 and TRBJ1-4; 7 nucleotides align to TRBD1. V gave up 4 bases and J gave up 0 bases; unmatched junction bases: 9. Germline assignment: CDR1 SGHNT and CDR2 YYREEE (reference sequence). The CDR3 has 17 amino acids. CDR3 residues: CASSHFRDSATNEKLFF. CDR3 DNA: TGTGCCAGCAGCCATTTCCGGGACAGTGCAACTAATGAAAAACTGTTTTTT.

In nucleotides, the CDR3 is TGTGCCAGCAGCCAAAGGGGGCAGGTTGAAGCTTTCTTT. Its translation: CASSQRGQVEAFF. V and J are TRBV14 and TRBJ1-1; 7 nucleotides align to TRBD1. The CDR3 runs 13 residues. Germline-derived CDR1 and CDR2 are SGHDN and FVKESK. Trimming removed 2 bases from V and 7 bases from J; junction bases left unmatched: 4. The full variable domain, in which reference TRBV14 and TRBJ1-1 provide the parts outside the CDR3, is EAGVTQFPSHSVIEKGQTVTLRCDPISGHDNLYWYRRVMGKEIKFLLHFVKESKQDESGMPNNRFLAERTGGTYSTLKVQPAELEDSGVYFCASSQRGQVEAFFGQGTRLTVV.

The chain uses TRBV27 and TRBJ2-1; 9 bases line up with TRBD2. Per the germline V gene, CDR1 is MNHEY and CDR2 is SMNVEV (reference sequence). Trimming at V came to 0 bases and at J to 6 bases, leaving 3 bases not matched to a gene. The CDR3 totals 15 residues. The CDR3 is CASSLSLAGVNEQFF. Written as DNA, the CDR3 is TGTGCCAGCAGTTTATCGTTAGCGGGAGTCAATGAGCAGTTCTTC.

The chain carries TRBV2 and TRBJ2-1, with TRBD2 as a possible D gene (5 bases). The CDR3 length is 16 residues. The V gene's germline CDR1 is SNHLY and CDR2 FYNNEI. Trimming left V 0 bases short and J 3 bases short, with 12 bases between. DNA of the CDR3: TGTGCCAGCAGTGAAGCCCTACTAGGATTCTACAATGAGCAGTTCTTC. This sequence encodes CASSEALLGFYNEQFF.

V gene TRBV29-1 combines with J gene TRBJ2-7, with D perhaps matching TRBD2 (5 bases). CDR1 is SQVTM, CDR2 ANQGSEA, per germline. The CDR3 spans 13 residues. V dropped 1 base and J dropped 3 bases, with 10 bases sitting between them. The CDR3 reads CSVEGGLYYEQYF. The CDR3 nucleotides read TGCAGCGTTGAAGGAGGACTTTACTACGAGCAGTACTTC.

The V and J genes are TRBV14 and TRBJ2-7; 14 bases are shared with TRBD2. The CDR3 is 18 residues long. Trimming cost V 2 bases and J 4 bases; bases outside gene matches: 10. Germline CDR1 SGHDN, CDR2 FVKESK. CDR3 residues: CASSQKMGLAGVRYEQYF. The DNA of the CDR3 is TGTGCCAGCAGCCAAAAAATGGGACTAGCGGGAGTTCGGTACGAGCAGTACTTC.

The chain's CDR3 is CASSLGGTYYGYTF. The CDR3 DNA sequence: TGTGCCAGCAGTTTAGGCGGGACTTACTATGGCTACACCTTC. The chain combines TRBV27 with TRBJ1-2, with D perhaps TRBD1 (5 bases). Germline V CDR1 and CDR2: MNHEY, SMNVEV (reference sequence). Deletions cut 2 bases from V and 3 bases from J, with 10 bases between. The CDR3 contains 14 residues.

The V and J genes are TRBV19 and TRBJ2-7; D is ambiguous. V lost 3 bases, J lost 2 bases, and 8 bases lay in between. CDR1 and CDR2 from the germline V gene are LNHDA and SQIVND (reference sequence). The CDR3 totals 13 residues. For the CDR3, the DNA is TGTGCCAGTAGTATGCGGAATACCTACGAGCAGTACTTC. Encoded protein: CASSMRNTYEQYF.

The V call is TRBV6-5, the J call TRBJ2-5, with D perhaps being TRBD1 or TRBD2 (5 bases each). The CDR3 length is 15 residues. Trimming took off 5 bases at V and 4 bases at J, with 17 bases between the two ends. CDR1 and CDR2 from the germline V gene are MNHEY and SVGAGI. CDR3: CASSKGQGVLETQYF. CDR3 bases: TGTGCCAGCAGTAAGGGGCAGGGAGTCTTAGAGACCCAGTACTTC.

The genes are TRBV7-8 and TRBJ2-1; 7 bases match TRBD2. From germline, CDR1 is SGHVS and CDR2 FQNEAQ. The CDR3 covers 16 residues. V was clipped by 5 bases and J by 0 bases; unmatched bases: 7. The CDR3 is CASSVPASGSYNEQFF. The CDR3 DNA sequence: TGTGCCAGCAGCGTCCCCGCTAGCGGCTCCTACAATGAGCAGTTCTTC.

This clone was detected only once. V and J are TRBV27 and TRBJ2-5; 13 bases fit TRBD2. This CDR3 region has 16 residues. J was trimmed by 7 bases and V by 3 bases; bases with no gene match: 8. Germline CDR1 is MNHEY and CDR2 is SMNVEV (reference sequence). Here the CDR3 reads CASSFLTSGRAGTQYF. CDR3 sequence (DNA): TGTGCCAGCAGTTTTCTCACTAGCGGGAGGGCAGGGACCCAGTACTTC.

This chain links TRBV19 with TRBJ2-1, with D perhaps TRBD2 (6 bases). CDR3 length equals 16 residues. The V end was cut by 5 bases, the J end by 2 bases, with 16 bases between. Germline CDR1 is LNHDA and CDR2 is SQIVND (reference sequence). DNA for the CDR3: TGTGCCAGTAGTGTAATCTATAGCGGCACCTACAATGAGCAGTTCTTC. The encoded protein is CASSVIYSGTYNEQFF.

Turning to this clone: Compared with germline, one end of the junction differs, possibly owing to a read error. V gene TRBV28 combines with J gene TRBJ2-3; TRBD1 agrees at 7 bases. This CDR3 comprises 17 residues. Germline V gene data show CDR1 as MDHEN and CDR2 as SYDVKM. This CDR3 reads CASSLTPGQERTNTQYF. In DNA form, the CDR3 reads TGTGCCAGCAGTTTAACCCCAGGACAGGAACGCACAAATACGCAGTATTTT.

The V and J genes are TRBV4-1 and TRBJ2-3, with D maybe TRBD1 (6 bases). The length of the CDR3 is 15 residues. Germline loops: CDR1 MGHRA, CDR2 YSYEKL. The V gene lost 0 bases and the J gene lost 6 bases, with 13 bases spanning the gap. The CDR3 reads CASSQEGGWADTQYF. DNA for the CDR3: TGCGCCAGCAGCCAAGAAGGGGGTTGGGCCGATACGCAGTATTTT.

Comment on this clone: The same CDR3 arises from other DNA sequences in this sample as well. CDR3 sequence: CASSLDLAGVYEQYF. The CDR3 DNA is TGCGCCAGCAGCTTGGACCTAGCGGGCGTCTACGAGCAGTACTTC. The chain has TRBV5-1 and TRBJ2-7, with 8 bases identical to TRBD2. CDR1 and CDR2 (germline): SGHRS, YFSETQ. CDR3 size: 15 residues. V lost 0 bases to trimming and J lost 3 bases; unmatched junction nucleotides: 5. Filled out from reference TRBV5-1 and TRBJ2-7, the complete variable domain reads KAGVTQTPRYLIKTRGQQVTLSCSPISGHRSVSWYQQTPGQGLQFLFEYFSETQRNKGNFPGRFSGRQFSNSRSEMNVSTLELGDSALYLCASSLDLAGVYEQYFGPGTRLTVT.